These 14 T cell receptor beta chains were sequenced from one sample in a study of T cells in Graves' hyperthyroidism and ophthalmopathy. Authors of the study amplified TCR beta CDR3 regions from RNA transcripts. The HTBI primer set was used in a first-round RT-PCR of the TCR CDR3. TCRdb called the multiplex PCR reads again in MiXCR, with one record for every CDR3 protein. The table has 370,000 or so distinct CDR3 sequences, roughly 13% seen once. The sample consisted of blood. The receptor set was obtained from a man younger than 45 with Graves' hyperthyroidism that later progressed to Graves' ophthalmopathy.

In its sample, this clonotype was seen many times. This chain joins TRBV2 and TRBJ2-7; 8 positions agree with TRBD2. The germline gives CDR1 SNHLY, CDR2 FYNNEI. The CDR3 totals 15 residues. Trimming removed 3 bases from V and 3 bases from J; junction bases left unmatched: 7. CDR3 nucleotide sequence: TGTGCCAGCAGTGAGGGTACTAGCGGTTTCTACGAGCAGTACTTC. As protein: CASSEGTSGFYEQYF. The whole variable domain, remainder taken from reference TRBV2 and TRBJ2-7, is EPEVTQTPSHQVTQMGQEVILRCVPISNHLYFYWYRQILGQKVEFLVSFYNNEISEKSEIFDDQFSVERPDGSNFTLKIRSTKLEDSAMYFCASSEGTSGFYEQYFGPGTRLTVT.

CDR3: CASSQERLLRDEYNSPLHF. DNA for the CDR3: TGCGCCAGCAGCCAAGAAAGATTGTTACGGGACGAATACAATTCACCCCTCCACTTT. The rearrangement links TRBV4-1 to TRBJ1-6, with TRBD1 as a possible D gene (5 bases). The ends were cut back, 0 bases at V and 7 bases at J, with 22 bases in the middle. CDR1 is MGHRA, CDR2 YSYEKL, per germline. The CDR3 runs 19 residues.

The rearrangement uses TRBV27 and TRBJ1-6; perhaps TRBD1 as D (6 bases). V shed 5 bases and J shed 8 bases, with 16 bases lying between them. CDR3 length: 15 amino acids. Per germline, CDR1 MNHEY and CDR2 SMNVEV (reference sequence). CDR3 sequence (DNA): TGTGCCAGCAGTCGCAGGGGTTCGCCCGATTCACCCCTCCACTTT. Amino acids: CASSRRGSPDSPLHF.

This clonotype was detected ten times or more. The gene calls are TRBV5-8 and TRBJ2-3; D remains unclear. The germline CDR1 and CDR2 sequences are SGHTS and YDEGEE. The CDR3 spans 13 residues. V shed 2 bases and J shed 4 bases, with 8 bases lying between them. The CDR3 reads CASSLGPPDTQYF. Written as DNA, the CDR3 is TGTGCCAGCAGCTTAGGACCCCCAGATACGCAGTATTTT.

This clonotype was seen repeatedly, ten times or more. V gene TRBV20-1 combines with J gene TRBJ2-7, with TRBD1 as a possible D gene (6 bases). CDR3 length: 12 residues. CDR1 DFQATT and CDR2 SNEGSKA come from the germline V gene (reference sequence). V dropped 6 bases and J dropped 3 bases, with 12 bases sitting between them. The CDR3 sequence: CSAPRTVYEQYF. CDR3 sequence (DNA): TGCAGTGCGCCTAGGACAGTCTACGAGCAGTACTTC.

This clonotype came up many times. This chain connects TRBV12-5 to TRBJ1-2, with TRBD1 identical over 7 bases. This CDR3 has 11 amino acids. J gave up 7 bases and V 6 bases, and 2 bases lay outside the gene matches. CDR1 is LGHNT, CDR2 FRNRAP, per germline. This CDR3 reads CASGQGVGYTF. The DNA of the CDR3 is TGTGCTAGTGGGCAGGGGGTTGGCTACACCTTC.

The chain couples TRBV6-2 or TRBV6-3 to TRBJ2-7; the D call may be TRBD1 or TRBD2 (5 bases each). Trimming left V 4 bases short and J 0 bases short, with 13 bases between. CDR1 and CDR2 from the germline V gene are MNHEY and SVGEGT. This CDR3 contains 15 residues. This chain's CDR3 is CASSSPGRTSYEQYF. Written as DNA, the CDR3 is TGTGCCAGCAGTTCCCCGGGACGGACCTCCTACGAGCAGTACTTC.

A few counts support this clonotype. Mismatch with germline at one junction end may stem from a read error. The V call is TRBV11-2, the J call TRBJ2-5, with D possibly TRBD1 on 6 matching bases. This CDR3 is 14 amino acids long. Looked up from germline, CDR1 is SGHAT and CDR2 is FQNNGV. The CDR3 sequence is CATDPTGYQGTQYF. CDR3 DNA: TGTGCCACCGACCCCACAGGGTACCAAGGGACCCAGTACTTC.

The V gene is TRBV30, the J gene TRBJ2-1; TRBD2 matches at 7 bases. CDR3 length equals 12 residues. Germline V lookup: CDR1 GTSNPN, CDR2 SVGIG (reference sequence). The J segment lost 6 bases and the V segment lost 7 bases, leaving 6 bases of the junction unmatched. The CDR3 nucleotides read TGTGCCTTCGCGACTAGCAGCAATGAGCAGTTCTTC. Translation gives CAFATSSNEQFF.

At least ten counts were recorded for this clonotype. This chain links TRBV27 with TRBJ2-7; D uncertain. CDR3 length: 13 residues. Germline V gene sequence: CDR1 MNHEY, CDR2 SMNVEV (reference sequence). Trimming pared 0 bases from V and 6 bases from J, leaving 9 bases between. The CDR3 here is CASSLSPSAEQYF. CDR3 in DNA: TGTGCCAGCAGTTTATCGCCAAGTGCCGAGCAGTACTTC.

In this sample, this clonotype turned up many times. The CDR3 DNA reads TGTGCCAGCACTACCACTAGCGGGGGGCCATCCTACGAGCAGTACTTC. Protein sequence: CASTTTSGGPSYEQYF. The chain recombines TRBV6-1 with TRBJ2-7; 12 bases fit TRBD2. J lost 1 base, V lost 7 bases, and 8 bases had no gene match. The CDR3 loop spans 16 amino acids. Germline loops: CDR1 MNHNS, CDR2 SASEGT.

This clonotype has only a few counts. This chain joins TRBV20-1 and TRBJ2-7; 9 bases are shared with TRBD1. The germline CDR1 and CDR2 sequences are DFQATT and SNEGSKA (reference sequence). J was trimmed by 5 bases and V by 0 bases; bases with no gene match: 8. CDR3 length equals 15 residues. CDR3 sequence (DNA): TGCAGTGCTAGAGACCCCAGGGACAGGGTAAACGAGCAGTACTTC. This codes for CSARDPRDRVNEQYF.

This clonotype was observed many times. The J gene is TRBJ1-1, the V gene TRBV15; 7 bases align to TRBD1. The CDR3 is made up of 16 amino acids. The trim removed 5 bases at V and 4 bases at J, leaving 13 bases unmatched. The germline V gene has CDR1 LNHNV and CDR2 YYDKDF (reference sequence). CDR3 residues: CATSGIKGAAGTEAFF. As DNA, the CDR3 is TGTGCCACCAGCGGAATCAAGGGGGCAGCGGGCACTGAAGCTTTCTTT. The full variable domain, rest sourced from reference TRBV15 and TRBJ1-1, is DAMVIQNPRYQVTQFGKPVTLSCSQTLNHNVMYWYQQKSSQAPKLLFHYYDKDFNNEADTPDNFQSRRPNTSFCFLDIRSPGLGDTAMYLCATSGIKGAAGTEAFFGQGTRLTVV.

The J gene is TRBJ2-4, the V gene TRBV6-1; D perhaps matches TRBD1 (6 bases). CDR3 length: 15 amino acids. V gave up 3 bases and J gave up 5 bases, with 14 bases separating them. Germline CDR1 and CDR2: MNHNS and SASEGT. The CDR3 nucleotides are TGTGCCAGCAGTGACGTGGGGGCAACACAAAACATTCAGTACTTC. As protein: CASSDVGATQNIQYF.